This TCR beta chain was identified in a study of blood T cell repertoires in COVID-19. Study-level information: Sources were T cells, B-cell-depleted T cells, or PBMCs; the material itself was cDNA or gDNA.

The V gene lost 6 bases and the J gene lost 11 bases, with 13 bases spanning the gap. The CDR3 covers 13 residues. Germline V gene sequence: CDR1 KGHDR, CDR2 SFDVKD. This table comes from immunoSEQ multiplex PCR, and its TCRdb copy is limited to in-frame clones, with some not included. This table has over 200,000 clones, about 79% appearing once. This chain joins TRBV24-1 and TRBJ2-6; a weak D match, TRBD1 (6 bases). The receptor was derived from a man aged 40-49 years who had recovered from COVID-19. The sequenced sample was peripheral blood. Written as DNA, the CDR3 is TGTGCCACCAGTCCCAGGGGTGGCGACGTCCTGACTTTC. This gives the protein CATSPRGGDVLTF.